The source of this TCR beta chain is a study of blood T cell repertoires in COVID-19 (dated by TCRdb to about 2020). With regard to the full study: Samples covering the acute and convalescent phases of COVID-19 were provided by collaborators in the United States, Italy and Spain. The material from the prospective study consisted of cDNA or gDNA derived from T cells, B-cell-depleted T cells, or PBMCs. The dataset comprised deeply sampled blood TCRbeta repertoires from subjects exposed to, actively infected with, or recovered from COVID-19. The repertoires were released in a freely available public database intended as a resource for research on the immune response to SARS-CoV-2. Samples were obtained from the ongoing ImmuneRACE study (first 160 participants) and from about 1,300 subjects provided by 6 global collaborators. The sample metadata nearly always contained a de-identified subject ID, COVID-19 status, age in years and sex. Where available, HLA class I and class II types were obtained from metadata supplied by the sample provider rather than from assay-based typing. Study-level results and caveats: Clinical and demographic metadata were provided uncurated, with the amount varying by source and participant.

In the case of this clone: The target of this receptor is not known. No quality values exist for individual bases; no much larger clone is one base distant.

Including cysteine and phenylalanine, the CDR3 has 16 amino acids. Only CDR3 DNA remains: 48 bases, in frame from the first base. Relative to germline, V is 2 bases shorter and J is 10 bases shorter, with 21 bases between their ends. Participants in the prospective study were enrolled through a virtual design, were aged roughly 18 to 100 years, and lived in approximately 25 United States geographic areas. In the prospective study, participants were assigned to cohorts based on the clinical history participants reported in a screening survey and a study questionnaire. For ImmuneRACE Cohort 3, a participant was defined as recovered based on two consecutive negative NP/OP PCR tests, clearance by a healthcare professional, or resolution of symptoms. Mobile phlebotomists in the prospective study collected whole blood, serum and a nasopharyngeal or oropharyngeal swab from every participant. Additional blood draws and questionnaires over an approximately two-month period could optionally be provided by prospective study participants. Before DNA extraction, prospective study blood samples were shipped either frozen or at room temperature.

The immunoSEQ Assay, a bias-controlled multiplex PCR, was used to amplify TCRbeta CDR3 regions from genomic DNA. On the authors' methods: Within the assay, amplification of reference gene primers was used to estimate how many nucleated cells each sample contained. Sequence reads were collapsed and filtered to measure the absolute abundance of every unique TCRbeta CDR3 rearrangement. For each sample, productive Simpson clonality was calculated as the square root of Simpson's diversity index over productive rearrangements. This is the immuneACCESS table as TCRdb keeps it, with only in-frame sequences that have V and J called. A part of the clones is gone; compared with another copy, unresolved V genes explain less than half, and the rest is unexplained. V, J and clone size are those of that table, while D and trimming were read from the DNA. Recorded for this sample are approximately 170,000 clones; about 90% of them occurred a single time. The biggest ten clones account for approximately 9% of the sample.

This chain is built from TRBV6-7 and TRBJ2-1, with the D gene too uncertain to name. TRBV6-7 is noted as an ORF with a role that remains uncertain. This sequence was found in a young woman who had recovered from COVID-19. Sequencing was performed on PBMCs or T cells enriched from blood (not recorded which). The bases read TGTGCCAGCAGTTACCCCCTACGAGGAGCAAGTTTCGAGCAGTTCTTC. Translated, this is CASSYPLRGASFEQFF.